This T cell receptor (beta chain) comes out of a study of cytomegalovirus exposure and HLA in healthy donors (TCRdb year 2017). Study-wide context: An earlier analysis of 587 of the donors reported 276 Gb of sequence data and some 110 million unique TCR beta sequences obtained from around 170 million T cells. Among some 400 genotyped donors of the cohort, an average of around 250,000 unique TCR beta nucleotide sequences was sequenced per donor, of which about 18% were non-productive. Five DR-DQ haplotypes were handled as single units for association and clustering because linkage in the cohort was strong. Every discovery cohort repertoire had been produced on one sequencing platform. About 300 gigabases of sequencing data and tens of millions of unique TCR sequences were included in an early release covering around 600 HLA-typed donors. Using immunosequencing, the study profiled T cell repertoires from around 670 subjects and related those repertoires to cytomegalovirus serostatus. The later analysis used no new phenotypic data to find candidate immune exposures, relying instead on TCR beta sequences and their occurrence across donors. Along with the roughly 670-subject first cohort, a separate validation cohort of some 130 different subjects was used. An earlier analysis of more than 450 of the donors used high-throughput TCR beta sequencing to judge whether each TCR beta V gene segment behaved as functional or pseudogenic. A later analysis re-examined previously published TCR beta repertoires from more than 550 donors and added high-resolution HLA genotyping to investigate patterns of TCR occurrence. The genetic ancestry cluster associated with self-reported Caucasian donors included about 81% of the roughly 390 genotyped donors. The study aimed to test whether cataloging public T cell receptors could reveal signatures of past pathogen exposure. Donor age, sex, ethnicity and CMV serostatus were collected together with the repertoire data. Typing coverage differed by locus: A, B, C, DRB1 and DQB1 were typed in about 629-630 donors, DQA1 in approximately 520, DPA1 in approximately 600, and DPB1 in just under 490. The study combined high-throughput TCR immunosequencing, statistical association of individual TCRs with disease status, and machine learning to predict cytomegalovirus infection status. Class I and class II HLA loci were covered by the typing at four-digit resolution. Genome-wide SNP genotypes for about 60% of the roughly 700 donors were used in a later genetic analysis, which treated that subset as a discovery cohort. Results and caveats for the whole study, not just this receptor: In an earlier analysis of more than 450 of the donors, most TCR beta V segments were observed in productive rearrangements about 87% or about 30% of the time, broadly matching IMGT annotations. The presence/absence analyses assumed that sequencing depth was roughly uniform across donors, and that assumption may not be true. In a later analysis, most CMV-associated TCR beta chains were found to appear HLA-restricted, with HLA associations seemingly driven largely by CMV exposure. Most TCR sequences were observed very rarely across donors, whereas some public TCRs were present in many individuals. A later analysis found that TCR association rates varied across HLA loci, with DRB1 alleles showing the most associated TCRs and HLA-C alleles the fewest. Because HLA typing was missing for some donors at each locus, association tests included only the typed subset. The only immune exposure information available for the cohort was CMV serostatus. The authors suggested that the approach could potentially be generalized to other disease states and immunological phenotypes. Several of the top co-occurrence clusters appeared to be linked to parvovirus B19, influenza, CMV and Epstein-Barr virus, according to a later analysis. A later analysis found that HLA-associated TCR beta chains were more clonally expanded and had lower generation probabilities than equally common non-associated chains. V-gene and J-gene trimming of TCR beta chains was associated with a missense DCLRE1C variant in a later genetic analysis, and the association was replicated in an independent cohort. Because counts were too low, some 17 rarely observed V segments, including chromosome 9 orphons, were left out of the earlier analysis of some 600 of the donors. A total of 150 or so TCR beta chains were listed by the study as associated with cytomegalovirus. A further reported finding was that TCR beta sequences accurately predicted the HLA-A and HLA-B alleles for most subjects in the first cohort. Correlated functional status among segregating V segments might be attributable to linkage disequilibrium, but an unknown experimental factor could not be ruled out. When HLA alleles, especially DR and DQ, strongly co-occurred, TCR associations were difficult to assign to individual alleles. At a false discovery rate of 0.05, a later analysis linked approximately 18,000 TCR beta sequences to specific HLA alleles. The sequencing pipeline was judged likely to have produced a cluster of highly shared sequence variants as a technical artifact. The classifier was reported to diagnose cytomegalovirus status with high specificity and sensitivity in both the original and validation cohorts. Only TCR beta chains were sequenced in this cohort, and the absence of alpha or paired-chain data limited detectable features. Some IMGT-functional V segments, including TRBV6-2 and TRBV6-3, could not be told apart with the 87-base-pair reads, so those segments were excluded. In vitro tests confirmed that a few of the cytomegalovirus-associated TCR beta chains recognize cytomegalovirus antigens. In a later genetic analysis, fewer N-insertions in productive TCRs were reported among donors in an Asian-associated ancestry cluster than the approximately 670-donor mean.

The CDR3 has 12 amino acids, counting the end cysteine and phenylalanine. This entry keeps only the CDR3 DNA: 36 bases, framed from base 1. The germline V and J ends show losses of 8 bases and 4 bases respectively, and no gene match explains 2 bases of the junction. The germline V gene (reference sequence) sets CDR1 to MNHNY and CDR2 to SVGAGI. This clone has only a few counts. The antigen this receptor binds is unknown. Base quality data are lacking; no much larger clone is found one base away. The protocol used for the library was the immunoSEQ multiplex PCR assay. For the multiplex PCR, a mixture combining 60 forward primers for TCR Vbeta segments and 13 reverse primers for TCR Jbeta segments was used. The CDR3 region of rearranged TCR beta genes was amplified from genomic DNA with a multiplex PCR assay. The amplified TCR beta libraries were sequenced on the Illumina HiSeq System as 87-base-pair reads. In the authors' own workflow: A later analysis tallied roughly 80 million unique TCR beta chains across the 650 to 750 repertoires, and approximately 11 million of those chains were shared by two or more donors. Raw reads were error-corrected and collapsed into unique sequences with a nearest-neighbor algorithm that merged closely related sequences to remove PCR and sequencing errors. To assign V, D and J gene segments, CDR3 sequences were aligned to IMGT reference sequences. For a sequence to be retained, a match of at least six nucleotides was required to both a V gene segment and a J gene segment. A rearrangement was called productive if the CDR3 had no stop codons and remained in frame with V and J, and every other rearrangement was called non-productive. CDR3 was defined by IMGT convention, running from the second conserved V-encoded cysteine to the conserved J-encoded phenylalanine. Sequences without an unambiguous match to a single V gene segment were excluded from the earlier analysis of a few hundred of the donors. In an earlier analysis of roughly 500 of the donors, V segments were called functional above 56.7% productive rearrangements and were called segregating when the between-donor standard deviation exceeded 5%. A statistical classification framework was built to diagnose cytomegalovirus status from the catalog of TCR beta chain sequences. V and J gene assignment, in a later analysis, came from comparing TCR nucleotide sequences with IMGT/GENE-DB human TR gene sequences. In a later analysis, CDR3 sequences and most-parsimonious VDJ recombination scenarios were assigned using the TCRdist pipeline. In a later analysis, each TCR beta chain was defined by its CDR3 amino acid sequence together with its V-gene family, and reads without a unique V-gene family were excluded. As a way to deal with suspected cross-contamination and a sequencing artifact, a later analysis dropped nearly 600 nucleotide sequences that were highly shared and had low generation probability. In a later analysis, a clonal expansion index for each public chain was calculated from normalized within-repertoire ranks of inferred template counts. In a later analysis, generation probabilities were computed using a VDJ recombination model fitted to out-of-frame rearrangements, and the results were checked against IGoR. Hypergeometric tests were used in a later analysis to score TCR-TCR, TCR-HLA and TCR-CMV co-occurrence, with a repertoire-size bias correction applied to the TCR pairs. In a later analysis, false discovery rates were estimated by permuting HLA or CMV assignments 20 times. In a later analysis, co-occurring TCRs were grouped using DBSCAN, and TCRdist sequence similarity was added for clustering within HLA-allele-positive subsets. For co-occurrence clustering, repertoires with fewer than 30,000 or more than 120,000 public chains were excluded, along with 5 or 6 repertoires with anomalous nucleotide sharing. TCRdb mirrors the immuneACCESS table, restricted to in-frame sequences. Some clones are absent from its copies; in checked studies, under half trace to an unresolved V gene, and the reason for the others is unknown. V and J calls and clone size are as listed in that table; D and trimming were resolved from the DNA. The sample data list approximately 100,000 clones, and about 62% of these were observed just once. The top ten hold under 5% of the sample.

The cohort consisted of 666 healthy bone marrow donors. At the time of sampling, every cohort member was nominally healthy, though immune exposures that went unrecorded were likely present. The donor was CMV seronegative and belonged to the group of approximately 320 seronegative cohort members. A peripheral blood sample was provided by each donor, and peripheral blood mononuclear cells were used for TCR beta sequencing. The Qiagen DNeasy Blood Extraction Kit was used to extract genomic DNA from the blood cell samples. The receptor was derived from a man in his thirties or forties in good health and CMV-seronegative. The sample taken for sequencing was PBMCs. Recombination linked TRBV6-6 to TRBJ1-2; 9 bases in the junction line up with TRBD1. The nucleotide sequence reads as follows: TGTGCCAGCGGGACAGGGAGCTATGGCTACACCTTC. Its amino acids are CASGTGSYGYTF.